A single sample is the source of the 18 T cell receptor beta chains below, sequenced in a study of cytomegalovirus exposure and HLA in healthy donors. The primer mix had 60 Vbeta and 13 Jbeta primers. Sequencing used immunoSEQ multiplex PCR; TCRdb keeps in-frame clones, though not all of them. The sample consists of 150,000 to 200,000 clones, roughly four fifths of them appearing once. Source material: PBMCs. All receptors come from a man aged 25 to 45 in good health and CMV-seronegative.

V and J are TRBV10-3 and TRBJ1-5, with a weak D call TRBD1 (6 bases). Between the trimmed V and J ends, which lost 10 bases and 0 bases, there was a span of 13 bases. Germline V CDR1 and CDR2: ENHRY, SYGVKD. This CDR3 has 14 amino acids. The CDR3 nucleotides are TGTGCCACTAAGGACAGTTATAGCAATCAGCCCCAGCATTTT. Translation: CATKDSYSNQPQHF.

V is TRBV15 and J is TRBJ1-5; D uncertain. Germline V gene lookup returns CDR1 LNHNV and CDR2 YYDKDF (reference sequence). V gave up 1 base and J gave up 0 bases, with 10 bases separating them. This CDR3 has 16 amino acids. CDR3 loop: CATSRGAPTSNQPQHF. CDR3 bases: TGTGCCACCAGCAGAGGGGCACCAACTAGCAATCAGCCCCAGCATTTT.

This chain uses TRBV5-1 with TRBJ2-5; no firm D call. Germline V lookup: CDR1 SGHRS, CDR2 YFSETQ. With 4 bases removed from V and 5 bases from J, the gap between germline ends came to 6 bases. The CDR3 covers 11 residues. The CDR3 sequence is CASSEAETQYF. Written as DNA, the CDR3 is TGCGCCAGCAGCGAGGCGGAGACCCAGTACTTC.

The CDR3 protein is CASSQPVNEKLFF. The CDR3 bases are TGTGCCAGCAGCCAACCGGTTAATGAAAAACTGTTTTTT. The chain uses TRBV16 and TRBJ1-4; D is uncertain. Per the germline V gene, CDR1 is KGHSY and CDR2 is FQNENV. This CDR3 spans 13 amino acids. The V end was cut by 2 bases, the J end by 4 bases, with 5 bases between. The full variable domain, with the rest looked up from reference TRBV16 and TRBJ1-4, is GEEVAQTPKHLVRGEGQKAKLYCAPIKGHSYVFWYQQVLKNEFKFLISFQNENVFDETGMPKERFSAKCLPNSPCSLEIQATKLEDSAVYFCASSQPVNEKLFFGSGTQLSVL.

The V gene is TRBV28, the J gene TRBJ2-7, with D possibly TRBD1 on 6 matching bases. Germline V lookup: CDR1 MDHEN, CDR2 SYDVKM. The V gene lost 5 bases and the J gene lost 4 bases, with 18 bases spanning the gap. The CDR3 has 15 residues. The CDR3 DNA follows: TGTGCCAGCAGTCCCCAACAGGGAACACAGTACGAGCAGTACTTC. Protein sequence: CASSPQQGTQYEQYF.

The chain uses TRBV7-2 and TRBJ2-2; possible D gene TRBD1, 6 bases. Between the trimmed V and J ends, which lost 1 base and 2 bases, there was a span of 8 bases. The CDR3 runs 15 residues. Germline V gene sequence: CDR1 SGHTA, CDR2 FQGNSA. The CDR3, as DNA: TGTGCCAGCAGCTTAGGGACAGTAAACACCGGGGAGCTGTTTTTT. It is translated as CASSLGTVNTGELFF.

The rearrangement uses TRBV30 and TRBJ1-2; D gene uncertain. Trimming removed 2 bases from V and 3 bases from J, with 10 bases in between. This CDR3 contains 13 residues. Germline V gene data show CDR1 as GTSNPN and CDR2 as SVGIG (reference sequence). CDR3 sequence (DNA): TGTGCCTGGAGTAGCTCTATGGACTATGGCTACACCTTC. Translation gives CAWSSSMDYGYTF.

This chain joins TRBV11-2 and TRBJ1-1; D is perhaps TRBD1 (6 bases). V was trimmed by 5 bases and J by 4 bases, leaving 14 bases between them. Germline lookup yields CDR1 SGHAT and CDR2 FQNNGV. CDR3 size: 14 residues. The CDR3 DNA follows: TGTGCCAGCAGCGTAGGGGGGGGGACCACTGAAGCTTTCTTT. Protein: CASSVGGGTTEAFF.

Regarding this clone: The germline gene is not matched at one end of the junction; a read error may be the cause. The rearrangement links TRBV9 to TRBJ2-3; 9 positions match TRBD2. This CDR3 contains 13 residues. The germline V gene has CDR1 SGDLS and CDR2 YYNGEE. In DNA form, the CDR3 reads TGTGCCAGCAGCCCTATCGCGGGAGGGCCCATGGATTTT. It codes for CASSPIAGGPMDF.

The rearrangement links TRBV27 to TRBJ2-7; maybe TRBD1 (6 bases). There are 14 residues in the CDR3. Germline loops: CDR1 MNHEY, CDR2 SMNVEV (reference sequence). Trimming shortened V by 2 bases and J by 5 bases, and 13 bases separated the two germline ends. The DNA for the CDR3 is TGTGCCAGCAGTTTAAGCAGGGGTGGGAACGAGCAGTACTTC. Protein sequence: CASSLSRGGNEQYF.

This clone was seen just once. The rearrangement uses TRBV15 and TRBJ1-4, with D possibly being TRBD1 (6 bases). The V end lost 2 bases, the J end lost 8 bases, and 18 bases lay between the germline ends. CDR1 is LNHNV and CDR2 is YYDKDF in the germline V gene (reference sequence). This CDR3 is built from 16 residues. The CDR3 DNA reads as TGTGCCACCAGCAGACCGCCGGGGGCGGGGGGGGAAAAACTGTTTTTT. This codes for CATSRPPGAGGEKLFF.

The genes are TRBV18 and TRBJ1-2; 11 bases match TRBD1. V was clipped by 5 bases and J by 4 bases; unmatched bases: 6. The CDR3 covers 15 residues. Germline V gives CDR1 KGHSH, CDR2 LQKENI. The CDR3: CASSAPGQGGYGYTF. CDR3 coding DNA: TGTGCCAGCTCAGCTCCGGGACAGGGGGGCTATGGCTACACCTTC.

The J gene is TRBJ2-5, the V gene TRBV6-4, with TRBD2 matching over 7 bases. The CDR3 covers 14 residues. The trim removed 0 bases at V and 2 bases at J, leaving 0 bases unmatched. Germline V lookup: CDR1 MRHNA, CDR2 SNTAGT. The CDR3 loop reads CASSDSAGQETQYF. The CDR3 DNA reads TGTGCCAGCAGTGACTCAGCGGGACAAGAGACCCAGTACTTC.

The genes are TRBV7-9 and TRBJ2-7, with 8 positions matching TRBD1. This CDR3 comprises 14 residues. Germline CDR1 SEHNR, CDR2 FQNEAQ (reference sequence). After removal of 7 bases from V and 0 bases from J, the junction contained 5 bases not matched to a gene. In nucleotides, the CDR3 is TGTGCCAGCAAGCCGGGACAGGCCTCCTACGAGCAGTACTTC. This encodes CASKPGQASYEQYF.

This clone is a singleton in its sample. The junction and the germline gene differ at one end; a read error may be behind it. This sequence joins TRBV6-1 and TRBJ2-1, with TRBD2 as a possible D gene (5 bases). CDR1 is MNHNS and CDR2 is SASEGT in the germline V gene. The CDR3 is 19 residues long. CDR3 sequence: CASSAGWASYTSRYNGQFF. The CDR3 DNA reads TGTGCCAGCAGTGCCGGGTGGGCTAGCTACACATCGAGGTACAATGGGCAGTTCTTC.

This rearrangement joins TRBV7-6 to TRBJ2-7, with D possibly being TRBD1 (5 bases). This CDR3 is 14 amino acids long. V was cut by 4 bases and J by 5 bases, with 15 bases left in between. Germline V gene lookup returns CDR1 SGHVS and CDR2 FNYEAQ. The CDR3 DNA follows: TGTGCCAGCAGCTCCACCGCAGGGTACCACGAGCAGTACTTC. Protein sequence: CASSSTAGYHEQYF.

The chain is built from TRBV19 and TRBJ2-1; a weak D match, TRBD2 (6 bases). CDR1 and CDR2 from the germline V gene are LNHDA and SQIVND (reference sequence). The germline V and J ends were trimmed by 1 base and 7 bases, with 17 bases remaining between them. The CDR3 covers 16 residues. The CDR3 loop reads CASSIGRTTYGNEQFF. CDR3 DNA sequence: TGTGCCAGTAGTATAGGCCGGACTACCTACGGGAATGAGCAGTTCTTC.

The CDR3 DNA reads TGTGCCAGCAGTTTGGCATCCACCTACAATGAGCAGTTCTTC. Residues: CASSLASTYNEQFF. The chain recombines TRBV27 with TRBJ2-1, with D hard to call. Germline values: CDR1 MNHEY, CDR2 SMNVEV (reference sequence). The CDR3 extends over 14 amino acids. Trimming took 3 bases from V and 2 from J, leaving 8 bases between them.